Listed here is a single T cell receptor (beta chain). This sample is part of a study of blood T cells in healthy people across ages. The authors ran a second PCR of roughly 6 to 11 cycles using a sample-barcoded 5' primer and a J-beta primer mix. Using its own MiXCR run on the 5' RACE reads, TCRdb lists one record per CDR3 protein. The profile shows 1.5 million to 2 million distinct CDR3 sequences, 28% of them singletons. V lost 8 bases to trimming and J lost 4 bases, with 14 bases between them. CDR1 and CDR2 from the germline V gene are MDHEN and SYDVKM. The CDR3 length is 13 residues. The sample comprised blood. This TCR was recovered from a woman aged 25-40 years in good health. The V call is TRBV28, the J call TRBJ1-1; D is uncertain. The CDR3 spells CASRSAVFTEAFF. CDR3 coding DNA: TGTGCCAGCCGTTCGGCAGTCTTCACTGAAGCTTTCTTT.